This record concerns one T cell receptor (beta chain) sequence. Its specificity is unknown. Healthy donors had no documented immune events, such as infections, while sampled. Per the germline V gene, CDR1 is MNHEY and CDR2 is SVGAGI. Losses at the gene ends were 6 bases for V and 5 bases for J; bases not matched to a gene: 4. The CDR3 is made up of 14 amino acids. These data come from a study of identifying expanded T cells in peripheral blood. General study results and limits: Differentially abundant clones: around 1.2 between replicates, about 16 at approximately two weeks, less than 25 at four. Variance in clone template counts between approximately 2-week samples significantly increased with total template count across all healthy donors.

TCRdb keeps only in-frame clones here, not all; method: immunoSEQ multiplex PCR. Of 75,000 to 95,000 clones listed, approximately 85% are singletons. The V and J genes are TRBV6-5 and TRBJ2-5; 12 bases match TRBD2. Sequenced sample: blood. The sequence derives from a person between 18 and 75 years old in good health. CDR3 in DNA: TGTGCCAGCAGGGTAGGACTAGCGGGGGAGACCCAGTACTTC. Its protein product is CASRVGLAGETQYF.